A selection of T cell receptor beta chains follows, all from one sample in a study of blood T cell repertoires in COVID-19. Measured with immunoSEQ multiplex PCR; TCRdb has only the in-frame clones, and not every one. The data show a few hundred thousand clones, with around four fifths seen just once and approximately 5.4% held by the top ten. Specimen: PBMCs or T cells enriched from blood (not recorded which). These receptors were collected from a woman aged 45-60 years who had recovered from COVID-19. CDR3s include the opening cysteine and the closing phenylalanine or tryptophan.

V: TRBV29-1; J: TRBJ2-1; CDR3: CSVDYRYNEQFF
V: TRBV9; J: TRBJ2-5; CDR3: CASSVDDSTQETQYF
V: TRBV28; J: TRBJ1-2; CDR3: CASSLGQGWGYTF
V: TRBV6-5; J: TRBJ1-2; CDR3: CASTGTLGYTF
V: TRBV7-2; J: TRBJ1-2; CDR3: CASSVGRVYGYTF
V: TRBV11-3; J: TRBJ1-1; CDR3: CASSLRATEAFF
V: TRBV28; J: TRBJ2-1; CDR3: CASSLTIGNNEQFF
V: TRBV4-3; J: TRBJ2-1; CDR3: CASSQISGGIYNEQFF
V: TRBV11-2; J: TRBJ2-7; CDR3: CASSQTGLAYEQYF
V: TRBV7-9; J: TRBJ1-2; CDR3: CASSSGQGAAYGYTF
V: TRBV19; J: TRBJ2-7; CDR3: CASSRELAGVYEQYF
V: TRBV6-4; J: TRBJ2-1; CDR3: CASSGEGTGGSEQFF
V: TRBV28; J: TRBJ1-2; CDR3: CASRSGGTARNGYTF
V: TRBV11-2; J: TRBJ2-1; CDR3: CASSLGQGARNEQFF
V: TRBV4-3; J: TRBJ1-2; CDR3: CASSQDLGAVAGYTF
V: TRBV2; J: TRBJ2-4; CDR3: CASSEGTEKNIQYF
V: TRBV18; J: TRBJ2-1; CDR3: CASSPPTGFNEQFF
V: TRBV3-1/TRBV3-2; J: TRBJ2-5; CDR3: CASSWTSSPQYF
V: TRBV6-5; J: TRBJ1-1; CDR3: CASSYRTHTEAFF
V: TRBV11-3; J: TRBJ2-4; CDR3: CASSLGSGNIQYF
V: TRBV4-3; J: TRBJ2-2; CDR3: CASSHLSGGQNTGELFF
V: TRBV7-9; J: TRBJ1-1; CDR3: CASRPQGEAFF
V: TRBV7-6; J: TRBJ2-3; CDR3: CASSTSSGGAVDTQYF
V: TRBV4-3; J: TRBJ2-3; CDR3: CASSQDRGGRSTQYF
V: TRBV6-1; J: TRBJ1-4; CDR3: CASSENGANEKLFF
V: TRBV5-4; J: TRBJ2-1; CDR3: CASSLRERDEQFF
V: TRBV9; J: TRBJ2-2; CDR3: CASSAITGAGTGELFF
V: TRBV28; J: TRBJ1-3; CDR3: CASSLTALGNTIYF
V: TRBV27; J: TRBJ1-1; CDR3: CASSLLDTNTEAFF
V: TRBV5-6; J: TRBJ1-5; CDR3: CASSRRQGDQPQHF
V: TRBV30; J: TRBJ1-6; CDR3: CAWSVPHLTDNSPLHF
V: TRBV19; J: TRBJ1-3; CDR3: CASSMVANSGNTIYF
V: TRBV6-2/TRBV6-3; J: TRBJ2-2; CDR3: CASSYARQGNTGELFF
V: TRBV7-3; J: TRBJ2-2; CDR3: CASSLARQGDTGELFF
V: TRBV5-1; J: TRBJ2-1; CDR3: CASSLSGLAGSYNEQFF
V: TRBV25-1; J: TRBJ2-7; CDR3: CASRGTAWPHYEQYF
V: TRBV18; J: TRBJ2-5; CDR3: CASSPTGTSGTEYF
V: TRBV7-3; J: TRBJ1-6; CDR3: CASSPWGETELSPLHF
V: TRBV5-1; J: TRBJ2-3; CDR3: CASSVGLAGTTDTQYF
V: TRBV5-1; J: TRBJ2-3; CDR3: CASISGQSTDTQYF
V: TRBV7-2; J: TRBJ1-4; CDR3: CASSLVGGPQSNEKLFF